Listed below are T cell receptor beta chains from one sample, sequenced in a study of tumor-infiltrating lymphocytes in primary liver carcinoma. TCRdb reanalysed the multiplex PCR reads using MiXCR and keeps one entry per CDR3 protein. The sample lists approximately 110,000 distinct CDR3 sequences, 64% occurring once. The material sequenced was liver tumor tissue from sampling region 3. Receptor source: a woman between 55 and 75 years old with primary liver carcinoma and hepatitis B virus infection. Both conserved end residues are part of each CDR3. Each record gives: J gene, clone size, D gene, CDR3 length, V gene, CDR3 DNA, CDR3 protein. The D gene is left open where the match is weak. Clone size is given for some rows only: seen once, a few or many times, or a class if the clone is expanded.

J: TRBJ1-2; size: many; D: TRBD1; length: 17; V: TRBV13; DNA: TGTGCCAGCAGCCTGCTCAGGGGGCCGGCTCGCAACTATGGCTACACCTTC; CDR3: CASSLLRGPARNYGYTF
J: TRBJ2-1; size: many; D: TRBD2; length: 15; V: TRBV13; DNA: TGTGCCAGCAGCCGTCCTAGCGGAACCTACAATGAGCAGTTCTTC; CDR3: CASSRPSGTYNEQFF
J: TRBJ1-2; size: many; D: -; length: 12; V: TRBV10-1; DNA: TGCGCCACCAGGACGGGGGACTATGGCTACACCTTC; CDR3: CATRTGDYGYTF
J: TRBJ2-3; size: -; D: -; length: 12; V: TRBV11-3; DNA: TGTGCCAGCAGCACACGGATAGATACGCAGTATTTT; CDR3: CASSTRIDTQYF
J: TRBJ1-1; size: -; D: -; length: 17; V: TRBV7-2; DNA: TGTGCCAGCACCCACCCGGGCCGTAGGGTATCCGGCACTGAAGCTTTCTTT; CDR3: CASTHPGRRVSGTEAFF
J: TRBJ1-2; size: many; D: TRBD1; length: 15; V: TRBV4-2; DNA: TGTGCCAGCAGCAAAAGACAGGGGTCGAAGGATGGCTACACCTTC; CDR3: CASSKRQGSKDGYTF
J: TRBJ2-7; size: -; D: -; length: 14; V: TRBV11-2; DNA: TGTGCTAGCATCTTAGCCTCGGCAGGGACCGAGCAGTACTTC; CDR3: CASILASAGTEQYF
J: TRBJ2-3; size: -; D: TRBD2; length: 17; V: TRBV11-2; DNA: TGTGCTAGCAGCCCGGGGCAGGGGACGGGAGGGACAGATACGCAGTATTTT; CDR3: CASSPGQGTGGTDTQYF
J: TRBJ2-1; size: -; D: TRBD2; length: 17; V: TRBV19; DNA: TGTGCCAGTAGGGGACTACTAGCGGGAGGGCCGGTGAATGAGCAGTTCTTC; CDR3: CASRGLLAGGPVNEQFF
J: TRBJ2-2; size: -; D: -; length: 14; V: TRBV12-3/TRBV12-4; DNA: TGTGCCAGCAGTGGGGAAGTGGGCACCGGGGAGCAGTTTTTT; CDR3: CASSGEVGTGEQFF
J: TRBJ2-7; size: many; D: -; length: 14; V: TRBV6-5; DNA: TGTGCCAGCAGTCAAGATAAGGGCGGGTACGAGCAGTACTTC; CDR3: CASSQDKGGYEQYF
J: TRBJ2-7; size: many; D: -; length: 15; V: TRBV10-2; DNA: TGCGCCAGCAGTGCGGTATCGGCTACAAACTACGAGCAGTACTTC; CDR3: CASSAVSATNYEQYF
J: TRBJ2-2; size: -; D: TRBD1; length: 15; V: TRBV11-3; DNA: TGTGCCGGCAGCTTCGGGACAGGGACCACCGGGGAGCTGTTTTTT; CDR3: CAGSFGTGTTGELFF
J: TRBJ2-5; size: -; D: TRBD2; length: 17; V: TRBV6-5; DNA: TGTGCTAGCGCACCAAAACCTAGCGGGAGCCCCCAAGAGACCCAGTACTTC; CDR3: CASAPKPSGSPQETQYF
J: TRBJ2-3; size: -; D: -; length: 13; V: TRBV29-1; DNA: TGCAGCGTTGAGTTTGGTGGCAGAGATACACAGTATTTT; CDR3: CSVEFGGRDTQYF
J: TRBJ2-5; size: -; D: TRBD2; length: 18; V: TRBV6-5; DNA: TGTGCCAGCAGTTACTCGATCAGGGCTAGCGGTCGCCGGGGGATCCAGTACTTC; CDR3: CASSYSIRASGRRGIQYF
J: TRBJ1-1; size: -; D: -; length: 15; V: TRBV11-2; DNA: TGTGCCAGCAGCCGCGTACAGGGAGCGTCGTTTGGAGCTTTCTTT; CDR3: CASSRVQGASFGAFF
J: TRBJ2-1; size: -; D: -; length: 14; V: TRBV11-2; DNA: TGTGCCAGCAGACGAGGGGGGAAATTGCGTGAGCAGTTTTTC; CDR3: CASRRGGKLREQFF
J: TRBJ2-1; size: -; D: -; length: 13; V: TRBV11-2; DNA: TGTGCCGGCAGCCCTCTCATGCGCAATGAGCAATTCTTC; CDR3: CAGSPLMRNEQFF
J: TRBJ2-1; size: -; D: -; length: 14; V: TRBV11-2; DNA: TGTGTCAGCAGCTTATGGGGATCCTACAATAAGCAGTTCTTC; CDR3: CVSSLWGSYNKQFF
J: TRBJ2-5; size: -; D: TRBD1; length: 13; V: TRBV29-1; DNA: TGCGGCGTTGGAACAGGGGGCAGTGAGACCCGGTACTTC; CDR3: CGVGTGGSETRYF
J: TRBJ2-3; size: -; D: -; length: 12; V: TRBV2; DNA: TGTGCCGGCAGACCGGATGCAGATACGCAGTATTTT; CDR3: CAGRPDADTQYF
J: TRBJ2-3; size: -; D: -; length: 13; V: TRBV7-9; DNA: TGTGCCAGCAGCTTTCCCAACACAGATACGCAGTATTTT; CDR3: CASSFPNTDTQYF
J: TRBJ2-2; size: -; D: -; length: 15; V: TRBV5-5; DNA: TGTGCCAGCAGCTTGTTTAACAACGCCAACGGGGAGCTGTTTTTT; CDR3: CASSLFNNANGELFF
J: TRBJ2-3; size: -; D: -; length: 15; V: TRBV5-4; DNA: TGTACCAGCCTGGAAGCCCCCCATAGCACAGATACGCAGTATTTT; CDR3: CTSLEAPHSTDTQYF
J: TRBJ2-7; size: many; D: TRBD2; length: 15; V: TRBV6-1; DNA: TGTGCCAGCAGTAATAGCGGGAGGCCCGCCTACGAGCAGTACTTC; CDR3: CASSNSGRPAYEQYF
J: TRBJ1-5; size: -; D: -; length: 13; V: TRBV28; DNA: TGTGTCACGACCGTTGGACGCAATCAGCCCCAGCATTTT; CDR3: CVTTVGRNQPQHF
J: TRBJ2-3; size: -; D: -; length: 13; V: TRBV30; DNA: TGTGCCTGGAGTGCAGCTACCAGGGGTACGCAGTATTTT; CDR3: CAWSAATRGTQYF
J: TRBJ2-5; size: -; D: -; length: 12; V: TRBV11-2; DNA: TGTGCCAGCAGCCAGACACAAGAGGTCCAGTACTTC; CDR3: CASSQTQEVQYF
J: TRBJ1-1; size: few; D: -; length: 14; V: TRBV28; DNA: TGTGCCAGCAGTTCCCGAATACAGAACACTGAAGCTTTCTTT; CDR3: CASSSRIQNTEAFF
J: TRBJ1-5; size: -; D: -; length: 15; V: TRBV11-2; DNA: TGTGCTAGCAGCCCCAGGGACGTGAGCAGTCAGCGCCAGCATTTT; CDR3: CASSPRDVSSQRQHF
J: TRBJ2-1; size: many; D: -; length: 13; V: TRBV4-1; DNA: TGCGCCAGCAGACAACCGGGGGCTAATGAGCAGTTCTTC; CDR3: CASRQPGANEQFF
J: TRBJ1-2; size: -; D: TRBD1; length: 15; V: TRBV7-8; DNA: TGTGCCAGCATCTTAAGGGACAGGCCGTTAGGGGGCTACACCTTC; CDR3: CASILRDRPLGGYTF
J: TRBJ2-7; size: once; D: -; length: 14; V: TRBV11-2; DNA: TGTACCAGCAGCTTAATCGGGAGCTCCTACCAGCAGTACTTC; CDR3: CTSSLIGSSYQQYF
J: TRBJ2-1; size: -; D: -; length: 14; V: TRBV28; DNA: TGTGCCAGCAGATCTCAGAGCTCCTACAATGAGCAGTTCTTC; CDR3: CASRSQSSYNEQFF
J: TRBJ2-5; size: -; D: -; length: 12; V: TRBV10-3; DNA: TGTGCCATCTCGGTGGGGCACGAAACCCAGTACTTC; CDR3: CAISVGHETQYF
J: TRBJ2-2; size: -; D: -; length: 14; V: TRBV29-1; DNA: TGCAGCGCCACGGGGTTAACGAACACCCGGGAGATGTTTTTT; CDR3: CSATGLTNTREMFF
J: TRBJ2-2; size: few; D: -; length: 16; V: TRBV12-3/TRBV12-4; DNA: TGTGCCAGCAGACCCCTGGGGGGAGAGTACACCGGGGAGCTGTTTTTT; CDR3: CASRPLGGEYTGELFF
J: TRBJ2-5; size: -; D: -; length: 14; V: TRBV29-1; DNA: TGCAGCATTATCAAACCGGGAGCAGAGGAGACCCAGTACTTC; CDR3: CSIIKPGAEETQYF
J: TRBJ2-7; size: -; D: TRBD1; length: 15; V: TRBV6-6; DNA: TGTGCTAGCAGTTACTCGGGGACAGGGTTCCACGAGCAGTACTTC; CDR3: CASSYSGTGFHEQYF
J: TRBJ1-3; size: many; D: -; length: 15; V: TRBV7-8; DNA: TGTGCCAGCAGCCGGACGTCCAGCTCTGGAAACACCATATATTTT; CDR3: CASSRTSSSGNTIYF
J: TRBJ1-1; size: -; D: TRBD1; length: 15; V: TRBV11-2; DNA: TGTGCCAGCAGTAAGGGACAGGACGGTAACACTGAAGATTTCTTT; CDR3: CASSKGQDGNTEDFF
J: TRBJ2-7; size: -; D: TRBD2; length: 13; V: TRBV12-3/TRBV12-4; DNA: TGTACCAGCACAGCCAGCGGGGCCCACGAGCAGTACTTT; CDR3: CTSTASGAHEQYF
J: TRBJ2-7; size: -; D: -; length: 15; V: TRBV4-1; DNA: TGCGCCAGCAGCCATCCTGGAGAAGGGGGGAATGAGCAGTACTTC; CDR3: CASSHPGEGGNEQYF
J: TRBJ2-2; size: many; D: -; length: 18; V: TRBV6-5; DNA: TGTGCCAGCAGTTACTCGATTCGGGACGGGAGAAACACCGGGGAGCTGTTTTTT; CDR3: CASSYSIRDGRNTGELFF
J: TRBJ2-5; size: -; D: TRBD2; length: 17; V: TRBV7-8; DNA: TGTGCCAGCAGCTTAGGAACGCTAGCGGGAGCGGAGGAGACCCAGTACTTC; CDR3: CASSLGTLAGAEETQYF
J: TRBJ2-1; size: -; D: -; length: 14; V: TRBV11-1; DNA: TGTGCCAGCACCTTTCGAACAGGGAGCAATGAGCAGTTCTTC; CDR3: CASTFRTGSNEQFF
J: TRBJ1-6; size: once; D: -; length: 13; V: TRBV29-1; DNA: TGCAGCGCTAGACATGGTGGGAATTCACCCCTCCACTTT; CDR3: CSARHGGNSPLHF
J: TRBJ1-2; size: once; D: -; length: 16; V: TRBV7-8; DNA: TGTACCAGCAGATTAGTCGGTGTCCGGGCAGGGGCTGGCTACACCTTC; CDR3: CTSRLVGVRAGAGYTF
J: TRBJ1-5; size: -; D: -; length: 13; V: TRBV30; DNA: TGTGCCTGGACAGCTGATAGCAATCAGCCCCAGCATTTT; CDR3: CAWTADSNQPQHF
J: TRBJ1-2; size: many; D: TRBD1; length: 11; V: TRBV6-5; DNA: TGTGCCAGCAGCAACAGGGGTGGCTACACCTTC; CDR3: CASSNRGGYTF
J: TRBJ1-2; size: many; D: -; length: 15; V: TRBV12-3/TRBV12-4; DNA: TGTGCCAGCAGTTTGGGGCAGATAACGTACTATGGCTACACCTTC; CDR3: CASSLGQITYYGYTF
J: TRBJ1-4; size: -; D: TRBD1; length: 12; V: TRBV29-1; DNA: TGCAGCGTGGGATCGGGACAGGGAAGACTGTTTTTT; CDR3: CSVGSGQGRLFF
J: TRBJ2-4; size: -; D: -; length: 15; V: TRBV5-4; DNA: TGTGCCAGCAGCTATGCAGGAGACAACGAAAACATTCAGTACTTC; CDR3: CASSYAGDNENIQYF
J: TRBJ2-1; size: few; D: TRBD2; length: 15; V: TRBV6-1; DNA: TGTGCCAGCAGTGAAGGCGGGAGCAGGTACAATGAGCTGTTCTTC; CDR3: CASSEGGSRYNELFF
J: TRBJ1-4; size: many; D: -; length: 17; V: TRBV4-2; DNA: TGTGCCAGCAGCCAAGATCGTAGGAAGGCAACTAATGAAAAACTGTTTTTT; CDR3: CASSQDRRKATNEKLFF
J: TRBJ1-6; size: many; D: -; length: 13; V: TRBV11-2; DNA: TGTGCCCGCAGCTTAGATCCGGGCTCACCCCTCCACTTT; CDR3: CARSLDPGSPLHF